This entry features one T cell receptor (beta chain) sequence. Its antigen is still unknown. Using immunoSEQ multiplex PCR, the repertoire was profiled, and TCRdb retains in-frame clones only, with some absent. The sample has about 6,100 clones; approximately 80% are singletons. This sample was included in a study of immune evolution from preneoplasia to lung adenocarcinoma. V dropped 0 bases and J dropped 7 bases, with 12 bases sitting between them. Germline V gene sequence: CDR1 LGHNA, CDR2 YSLEER. CDR3 length equals 14 residues. Patient tissue came from resections in Japan or China, 2014–2017. Each case's diagnosis was confirmed by two pathologists on H&E. General study points: Normal lung had highest clonality; later lesions appeared denser, more diverse. Normal lung had the highest top T cell clone frequencies.

Sequenced sample: FFPE adjacent normal lung tissue. The chain links TRBV4-3 to TRBJ2-5; the D call may be TRBD1 or TRBD2 (6 bases each). This sequence originates from a donor aged 70 or older with lung adenocarcinoma. Written as DNA, the CDR3 is TGCGCCAGCAGCCAAGAACGACTAGGGGGGACCCAGTACTTC. Amino acid sequence: CASSQERLGGTQYF.